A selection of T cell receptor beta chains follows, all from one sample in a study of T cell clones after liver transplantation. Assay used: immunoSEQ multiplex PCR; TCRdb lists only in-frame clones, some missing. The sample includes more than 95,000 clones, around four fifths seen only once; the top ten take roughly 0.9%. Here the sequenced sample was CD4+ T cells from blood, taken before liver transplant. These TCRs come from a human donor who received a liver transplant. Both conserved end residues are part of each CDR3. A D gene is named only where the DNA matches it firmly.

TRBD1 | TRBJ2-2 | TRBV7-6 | CASSPRDRGNTGELFF | TGTGCCAGCAGCCCCCGGGACAGGGGAAACACCGGGGAGCTGTTTTTT
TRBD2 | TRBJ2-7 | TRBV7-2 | CASSRTTGRPDYEQYF | TGTGCCAGCAGCAGAACCACCGGGAGGCCTGACTACGAGCAGTACTTC
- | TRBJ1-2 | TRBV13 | CASSLANRGYTF | TGTGCCAGCAGCTTAGCAAATCGTGGCTACACCTTC
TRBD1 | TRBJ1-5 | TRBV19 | CASSIVRTDRGWQPQHF | TGTGCCAGTAGTATAGTGCGTACTGACAGGGGGTGGCAGCCCCAGCATTTT
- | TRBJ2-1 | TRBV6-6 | CATTRMNEQFF | TGTGCCACCACTCGGATGAATGAGCAGTTCTTC
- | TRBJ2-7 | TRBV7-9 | CASSSTTGTPFGEQYF | TGTGCCAGCAGCAGTACCACCGGGACACCCTTTGGCGAGCAGTACTTC
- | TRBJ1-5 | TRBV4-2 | CASSQDQGNNQPQHF | TGTGCCAGCAGCCAAGATCAGGGGAACAATCAGCCCCAGCATTTT
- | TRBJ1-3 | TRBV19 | CASSTSGNSGNTIYF | TGTGCCAGTAGTACTTCAGGAAACTCTGGAAACACCATATATTTT
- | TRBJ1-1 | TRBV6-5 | CASSYIGGRTEAFF | TGTGCCAGCAGTTACATCGGGGGGCGGACTGAAGCTTTCTTT
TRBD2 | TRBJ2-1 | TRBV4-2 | CASSQDLSTSGRDEQFF | TGTGCCAGCAGCCAAGATCTCTCGACTAGCGGGAGGGATGAGCAGTTCTTC